Here is one T cell receptor beta chain with its context. The antigen this receptor binds is unknown. There are no base qualities to consult, and no much larger clone falls within one base. These data originate in a study of shared clonotypes between healthy human individuals (dated by TCRdb to the early 2020s). Regarding the complete study: A few men and a couple of women, aged 18 to 49 years, made up the cohort. For each donor, CD4 naive and CD4 memory were each run on three plates, CD8 naive on two plates, and CD8 memory on one plate. The study deeply sequenced blood TCR repertoires of several healthy adults to estimate repertoire size and the extent of clonotype sharing between individuals. To increase sequencing depth and limit assay-specific biases, TCR repertoire library preparation and sequencing were carried out by different laboratories using diverse techniques. Leukapheresis yielded between about 0.85 and 9.5 billion PBMCs per donor. Broader findings and caveats from the paper: Pairwise subsampling led to the expectation that sequencing depth would affect the degree of clonotype sharing among donors. Sharing across a few donors was observed for around 5% of naive CD4, 3.5% of naive CD8, about 2.3% of memory CD4, and less than 0.45% of memory CD8 clonotypes. Rarefaction of sorted-subset datasets indicated incomplete sequencing despite the large sequencing depth. Higher generation probabilities were observed for clonotypes shared by all four sorted-subset donors than for non-shared clonotypes. The small number of donors limited the genetic and exposure-history diversity represented. Estimated clonotype richness was generally larger for naive than for memory subsets. Sampling was restricted to blood, and TCR repertoires in tissues likely differ from the TCR repertoires found in blood.

The V and J ends are trimmed by 3 bases and 4 bases, leaving 21 bases between them. Looking up the germline V gene (reference sequence) yields CDR1 LNHDA and CDR2 SQIVND. The CDR3 measures 18 amino acids from cysteine to phenylalanine. This entry keeps only the CDR3 DNA: 54 bases, framed from base 1. TCR CDR3 regions were amplified from genomic DNA by multiplex PCR using the deep immunoSEQ assay. Extracted genomic DNA from each cell subset was distributed evenly across all wells of several immunoSEQ 96-well plates, and each plate was treated as a replicate. Each replicate PCR for sorted subsets received roughly 0.2 ug genomic DNA, equal to roughly 30,000 T cell genomes. Purified libraries were measured with a Qubit 3.0 fluorometer, size-checked on a Bioanalyzer 2100, and measured again with the KAPA Library Quantification kit. Each immunoSEQ 96-well plate was sequenced on its own single-read 150-cycle Illumina NextSeq 550 flow cell. Processing in the source paper ran as follows. Because the immunoSEQ output held only junctional sequences and lacked quality scores, the filtering could not match the filtering applied to full-length reads. Sequences were annotated with PyIR, a Python wrapper for IgBLAST v1.9, using IMGT germline references to assign V/J genes and CDR3. Reads with weak V/J assignments (E-value above 1e-6), missing CDR3, stop codons, out-of-frame junctions, or ambiguous translated residues were removed. A V3J clonotype was defined by an identical inferred V gene, J gene, and CDR3 amino acid sequence. To compute the percentage overlap between repertoires, the number of shared unique clonotypes was divided by the size of the smaller repertoire. Repertoire richness was assessed with RTK rarefaction, the Chao1 estimator, and Recon v2.1 estimates of unobserved clonotypes. Generation probabilities were computed with OLGA for all TCRbeta clonotypes obtained by the gDNA method from a handful of donors. The table was pulled from immuneACCESS by TCRdb, which kept in-frame rearrangements only. Such tables lose some clones; where checked, under half of the loss comes from unresolved V genes, and the rest has no known cause. V and J calls and clone size are copied from that table; D and trimming were computed from the DNA. Within this sample are approximately 590,000 clones, with nearly 97% of them counted one time only. The top ten clones comprise less than 0.13% of the sample.

CD8 naive samples were CD45RO-negative cells positively selected for CCR7, giving a CD45RA+CCR7+ population that excluded TemRA cells. Healthy HIV-negative adults with no recently reported acute infections or vaccinations were included as donors. All donors were Caucasian adults living in Nashville, Tennessee, USA. Blood was collected by leukapheresis, and PBMCs were isolated by Ficoll-Histopaque density gradient centrifugation and then cryopreserved in liquid nitrogen vapor phase. Analytical flow cytometry was used to check the purity and quantity of every magnetically sorted T cell population. Genomic DNA was isolated from every sorted fraction and measured by UV absorbance on a Nanodrop 2000c.

The clonotype originates from a woman under 40 in good health. The chain is encoded by TRBV19 joined to TRBJ2-2; the D gene is perhaps TRBD2, on 5 matching bases. Sequenced sample: naive CD8+ T cells sorted from blood. Per the publication, the cell subset or site label means: CD45RA+CCR7+. CDR3 loop: CASSISGSVASTTGELFF. The bases read TGTGCCAGTAGTATTTCCGGCTCGGTCGCTAGCACCACCGGGGAGCTGTTTTTT.